This is a list of T cell receptor beta chains from one sample in a study of blood T cell repertoires in COVID-19. Profiled with immunoSEQ multiplex PCR; TCRdb holds only in-frame clones, not every one. There are about 26,000 clones in the sample; approximately 80% occur only once, and almost 25% lies in the top ten. Input material: peripheral blood. These receptors originate from a human donor in a cohort sampled during active COVID-19. Each CDR3 is given without its conserved first and last residue. D genes are given only for firm matches.

v_call: TRBV29-1; d_call: .; cdr3_aa: SVVGVPPSTDTQY
v_call: TRBV2; d_call: .; cdr3_aa: ATTRGENTEAF
v_call: TRBV28; d_call: TRBD1; cdr3_aa: ASVHRGLSNQPQH
v_call: TRBV7-2; d_call: .; cdr3_aa: ASSSRGGGLSEQY
v_call: TRBV9; d_call: .; cdr3_aa: ASSSRGLAANEQF
v_call: TRBV19; d_call: .; cdr3_aa: ASSTTGGNTIY
v_call: TRBV25-1; d_call: .; cdr3_aa: ASSEYYIGEGWNTEAF
v_call: TRBV10-2; d_call: .; cdr3_aa: ASARGDIENQPQH
v_call: TRBV23-1; d_call: .; cdr3_aa: ASSKGVDYNEQF
v_call: TRBV27; d_call: TRBD2; cdr3_aa: ASRIGTSATRSYNEQF
v_call: TRBV9; d_call: TRBD2; cdr3_aa: ASSPGLENTGELF
v_call: TRBV24-1; d_call: .; cdr3_aa: ATSDFRQGETQY
v_call: TRBV4-3; d_call: .; cdr3_aa: ASSQMDTYNEQF
v_call: TRBV19; d_call: TRBD1; cdr3_aa: ASSIGLQGADGELF
v_call: TRBV6-5; d_call: TRBD1; cdr3_aa: ASSRDRGSGNTIY
v_call: TRBV5-6; d_call: TRBD2; cdr3_aa: ASSSGLARQETQY
v_call: TRBV7-6; d_call: .; cdr3_aa: ASSRGGGNLGYEQY
v_call: TRBV7-2; d_call: .; cdr3_aa: ASSLARDTSYEQY
v_call: TRBV29-1; d_call: TRBD1; cdr3_aa: SVVRTGGVGYT
v_call: TRBV7-9; d_call: TRBD2; cdr3_aa: ASTPRGGSLDTQY
v_call: TRBV6-4; d_call: TRBD1; cdr3_aa: ASSSYRGEQF
v_call: TRBV30; d_call: .; cdr3_aa: AWSGGRNQPQH
v_call: TRBV24-1; d_call: TRBD1; cdr3_aa: ATSPTGAEKLF
v_call: TRBV19; d_call: .; cdr3_aa: ASSGVSAYEQY
v_call: TRBV7-2; d_call: .; cdr3_aa: ASSRTDSYEQY
v_call: TRBV5-6; d_call: .; cdr3_aa: ASSSRLGDGYT